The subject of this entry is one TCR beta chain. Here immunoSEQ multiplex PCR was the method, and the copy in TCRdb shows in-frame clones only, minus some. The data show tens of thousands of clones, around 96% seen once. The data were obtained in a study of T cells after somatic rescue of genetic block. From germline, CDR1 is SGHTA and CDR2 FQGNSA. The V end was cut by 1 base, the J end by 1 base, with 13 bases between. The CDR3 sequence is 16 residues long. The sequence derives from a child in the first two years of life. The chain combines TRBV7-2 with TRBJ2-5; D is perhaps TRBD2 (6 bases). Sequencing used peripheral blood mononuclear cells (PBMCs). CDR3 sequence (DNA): TGTGCCAGCAGCTTAGTCCCAGGGAGGCCCCAAGAGACCCAGTACTTC. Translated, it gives CASSLVPGRPQETQYF.